The 7 T cell receptor beta chains given below trace back to one sample, sequenced in a study of beta chain features in type 1 diabetes. TCRB transcripts that were expressed got sequenced, as all of the isolated RNA had been reverse transcribed. This table comes from immunoSEQ multiplex PCR, and its TCRdb copy is limited to in-frame clones, with some not included. The profile shows around 450,000 clones, about an eighth of them singletons. Source material: naive CD4+ T cells from blood. These receptors all stem from a woman in her late teens or twenties in good health.

This clone occurred a few times. The genes are TRBV6-5 and TRBJ2-5; TRBD1 is a possible D gene (6 bases). The germline CDR1 and CDR2 sequences are MNHEY and SVGAGI. The CDR3 is 14 amino acids. V was clipped by 7 bases and J by 5 bases, with 17 bases between them. The CDR3 spells CASTSWVGAETQYF. The DNA of the CDR3 is TGTGCCAGCACCTCCTGGGTGGGGGCTGAGACCCAGTACTTC.

The chain joins TRBV27 to TRBJ1-1, with unresolved D. CDR1 is MNHEY, CDR2 SMNVEV, per germline (reference sequence). The CDR3 covers 14 residues. The V end lost 6 bases, the J end lost 0 bases, and 11 bases lay between the germline ends. CDR3 nucleotide sequence: TGTGCCAGCAGCTACACCTTGATGAACACTGAAGCTTTCTTT. It specifies CASSYTLMNTEAFF.

This clone was picked up a small number of times. The chain has TRBV4-1 and TRBJ1-2; TRBD1 is a possible D gene (5 bases). The V gene lost 4 bases and the J gene lost 8 bases, with 11 bases spanning the gap. The CDR3 covers 12 residues. Germline assignment: CDR1 MGHRA and CDR2 YSYEKL. The CDR3 DNA reads as TGCGCCAGCAGCCCGGGGACCGGCGGCTACACCTTC. Translated, it gives CASSPGTGGYTF.

The J gene is TRBJ1-4, the V gene TRBV30; a possible D gene is TRBD1 (6 bases). Deletions cut 8 bases from V and 0 bases from J, with 25 bases between. CDR1 and CDR2 (germline): GTSNPN, SVGIG (reference sequence). This CDR3 has 18 residues. In DNA, the CDR3 is TGTGCCGGGACACCGGGTGGCGGCCGTCGTGCAACTAATGAAAAACTGTTTTTT. It translates to CAGTPGGGRRATNEKLFF.

This clone was found a few times. The rearrangement joins TRBV11-3 to TRBJ2-7; 7 positions match TRBD1. Germline V gives CDR1 SGHNT, CDR2 YENEEA. The CDR3 consists of 13 residues. V shed 5 bases and J 3 bases; nucleotides not matched to a gene: 4. The chain's CDR3 is CASSRGQLYEQYF. The DNA of the CDR3 is TGTGCCAGCAGCCGGGGACAGCTCTACGAGCAGTACTTC.

This clone was counted between two and nine times. Other DNA sequences in the sample encode the same CDR3. The rearrangement uses TRBV18 and TRBJ2-5; D is uncertain. The CDR3 extends over 13 amino acids. V lost 0 bases, J lost 4 bases, and 6 bases lay in between. The V gene's germline CDR1 is KGHSH and CDR2 LQKENI. The CDR3 DNA reads TGTGCCAGCTCACCACCGAGTCGAGAGACCCAGTACTTC. This sequence encodes CASSPPSRETQYF.

The chain is built from TRBV2 and TRBJ2-1, with TRBD1 matching over 9 bases. The CDR3 is made up of 15 amino acids. Losses at the gene ends were 1 base for V and 6 bases for J; bases not matched to a gene: 4. The germline CDR1 and CDR2 sequences are SNHLY and FYNNEI. The CDR3 bases are TGTGCCAGCAGTGAAGGTGGGACAGGGTCCAATGAGCAGTTCTTC. Translation: CASSEGGTGSNEQFF.